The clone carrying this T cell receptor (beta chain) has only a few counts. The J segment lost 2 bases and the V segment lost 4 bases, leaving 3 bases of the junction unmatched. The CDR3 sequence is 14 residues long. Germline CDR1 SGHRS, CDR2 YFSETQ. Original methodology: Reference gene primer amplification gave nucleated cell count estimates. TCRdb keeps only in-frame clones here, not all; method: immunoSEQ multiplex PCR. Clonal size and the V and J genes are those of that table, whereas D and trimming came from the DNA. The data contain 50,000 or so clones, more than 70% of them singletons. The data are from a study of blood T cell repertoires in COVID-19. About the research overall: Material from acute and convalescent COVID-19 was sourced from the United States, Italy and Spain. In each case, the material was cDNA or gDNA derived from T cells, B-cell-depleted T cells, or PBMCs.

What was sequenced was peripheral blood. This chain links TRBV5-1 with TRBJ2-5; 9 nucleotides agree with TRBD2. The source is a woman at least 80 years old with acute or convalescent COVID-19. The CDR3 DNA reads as TGCGCCAGCAGCCCGGCGGGGGGGCAAGAGACCCAGTACTTC. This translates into CASSPAGGQETQYF.